The next 31 T cell receptor beta chains were all read from a single sample in a study of PD-1 blockade in classical Hodgkin lymphoma (TCRdb year 2020). Library generation was performed with the immunoSEQ multiplex PCR assay. TCRdb carries this immuneACCESS record with in-frame sequences only. Its versions omit some clonotypes, under half of them owing to an unresolved V gene in the studies checked, with the rest unexplained. The sample data list 25,000 to 30,000 clones, and about 90% of these were observed just once. The biggest ten clones account for 0.35% of the sample. Sample time point, as interpreted from the label and publication: newly diagnosed, previously untreated cHL patient sample. CD4+ T cells were purified from thawed PBMCs by magnetic negative selection with a Miltenyi CD4+ T cell isolation kit. The sequenced sample consisted of CD4+ T cells from blood. The receptors come from a human donor with classical Hodgkin lymphoma.

The chain carries TRBV27 and TRBJ1-4; 8 bases agree with TRBD1. CDR1 and CDR2 from the germline V gene are MNHEY and SMNVEV (reference sequence). Germline trimming cut 3 bases from V and 7 bases from J; bases unmatched to any gene: 4. The length of the CDR3 is 14 residues. CDR3 amino acids: CASSFTGGREKLFF. CDR3 DNA: TGTGCCAGCAGTTTTACAGGGGGTCGTGAAAAACTGTTTTTT. Variable domain in full (rest from reference TRBV27 and TRBJ1-4): EAQVTQNPRYLITVTGKKLTVTCSQNMNHEYMSWYRQDPGLGLRQIYYSMNVEVTDKGDVPEGYKVSRKEKRNFPLILESPSPNQTSLYFCASSFTGGREKLFFGSGTQLSVL.

This chain joins TRBV2 and TRBJ2-6, with TRBD2 as a possible D gene (5 bases). Trimming shortened V by 11 bases and J by 0 bases, and 11 bases separated the two germline ends. Germline CDR1 and CDR2: SNHLY and FYNNEI. The CDR3 has 14 amino acids. The chain's CDR3 is CAVRTVSGANVLTF. CDR3 bases: TGTGCCGTCCGGACTGTCTCTGGGGCCAACGTCCTGACTTTC. Full variable domain (rest looked up from reference TRBV2 and TRBJ2-6): EPEVTQTPSHQVTQMGQEVILRCVPISNHLYFYWYRQILGQKVEFLVSFYNNEISEKSEIFDDQFSVERPDGSNFTLKIRSTKLEDSAMYFCAVRTVSGANVLTFGAGSRLTVL.

The sample holds one count of this clone. This rearrangement joins TRBV5-1 to TRBJ2-1; possibly TRBD1 for D (7 bases). Deletions cut 2 bases from V and 6 bases from J, with 21 bases between. From germline, CDR1 is SGHRS and CDR2 YFSETQ. CDR3 length equals 17 residues. CDR3 sequence: CASSFRGDSGFGNEQFF. The CDR3 bases are TGCGCCAGCAGCTTTAGAGGGGACAGCGGGTTTGGCAATGAGCAGTTCTTC.

V usage is TRBV9 and J usage is TRBJ2-7; tentatively, D is TRBD2 (5 bases). Germline V lookup: CDR1 SGDLS, CDR2 YYNGEE. The CDR3 runs 15 residues. V shed 0 bases and J shed 2 bases, with 12 bases lying between them. The CDR3 region is CASSVASGITYEQYF. The CDR3 DNA follows: TGTGCCAGCAGCGTAGCAAGCGGTATAACCTACGAGCAGTACTTC. Combining the CDR3 with reference TRBV9 and TRBJ2-7 gives the whole variable domain DSGVTQTPKHLITATGQRVTLRCSPRSGDLSVYWYQQSLDQGLQFLIQYYNGEERAKGNILERFSAQQFPDLHSELNLSSLELGDSALYFCASSVASGITYEQYFGPGTRLTVT.

This chain joins TRBV10-1 and TRBJ2-2; D is undetermined. Germline V gene data show CDR1 as WNHNN and CDR2 as SYGVQD (reference sequence). This CDR3 has 16 residues. The V and J ends lost 2 bases and 3 bases respectively, with 13 bases between them. CDR3 DNA sequence: TGCGCCAGCAGTGAGAGAGTGTCTCTGGACACCGGGGAGCTGTTTTTT. This encodes CASSERVSLDTGELFF.

The genes are TRBV29-1 and TRBJ2-3; 10 positions agree with TRBD1. V was clipped by 7 bases and J by 4 bases; unmatched bases: 8. The germline V gene encodes CDR1 SQVTM and CDR2 ANQGSEA. CDR3 length: 14 amino acids. CDR3 nucleotide sequence: TGCAGCGCCGCCCCGGGACAGGGGTCAGATACGCAGTATTTT. Protein product: CSAAPGQGSDTQYF.

The chain combines TRBV28 with TRBJ1-5; tentatively, D is TRBD1 (6 bases). In germline, CDR1 is MDHEN, CDR2 SYDVKM. Trimming stripped 6 bases from V and 2 bases from J, with 23 bases between. The CDR3 runs 18 residues. In nucleotides, the CDR3 is TGTGCCAGCAGCCGTACGCGGGGGGGCCGTAGTCGCAATCAGCCCCAGCATTTT. Its translation: CASSRTRGGRSRNQPQHF.

The rearrangement uses TRBV6-6 and TRBJ2-5, with D perhaps given as TRBD1 or TRBD2 (5 bases each). This CDR3 has 13 residues. Trimming removed 8 bases at V and 4 bases at J, with 14 bases between. CDR1 MNHNY and CDR2 SVGAGI come from the germline V gene (reference sequence). Here the CDR3 reads CASGARAGETQYF. As DNA, the CDR3 is TGTGCCAGCGGGGCCAGGGCGGGAGAGACCCAGTACTTC.

V gene TRBV5-6 combines with J gene TRBJ2-5; TRBD1 aligns across 8 bases. CDR3 length: 14 residues. V lost 1 base, J lost 2 bases, and 1 base stayed unmatched. Germline CDR1 reads SGHDT; CDR2 reads YYEEEE. The CDR3 is CASSLNRGQETQYF. The CDR3 DNA follows: TGTGCCAGCAGCTTGAACAGGGGGCAAGAGACCCAGTACTTC.

The chain couples TRBV2 to TRBJ2-1; 9 bases align to TRBD2. From germline, CDR1 is SNHLY and CDR2 FYNNEI. The CDR3 covers 14 residues. The trim removed 5 bases at V and 8 bases at J, leaving 7 bases unmatched. The CDR3 here is CASSRDSGSYEQFF. The CDR3 DNA reads TGTGCCAGCAGTCGTGATAGCGGGAGCTATGAGCAGTTCTTC.

V gene TRBV7-3 combines with J gene TRBJ2-1; D not resolved. V gave up 4 bases and J gave up 0 bases, with 10 bases separating them. Germline CDR1 reads SGHTA; CDR2 reads FQGTGA. CDR3 length: 15 amino acids. The CDR3 DNA sequence: TGTGCCAGCAGCTACGACTGGAGCTCCTACAATGAGCAGTTCTTC. It translates to CASSYDWSSYNEQFF.

The chain joins TRBV6-6 to TRBJ1-5, with D uncertain. V shed 1 base and J shed 3 bases, with 10 bases lying between them. This CDR3 has 15 residues. Germline V lookup: CDR1 MNHNY, CDR2 SVGAGI (reference sequence). CDR3 residues: CASSYCADTNQPQHF. In nucleotides, the CDR3 is TGTGCCAGCAGTTACTGCGCGGATACCAATCAGCCCCAGCATTTT.

The chain recombines TRBV20-1 with TRBJ2-1; a weak D match, TRBD2 (5 bases). The CDR3 loop spans 11 amino acids. Germline lookup yields CDR1 DFQATT and CDR2 SNEGSKA (reference sequence). The V and J ends lost 7 bases and 12 bases respectively, with 16 bases between them. This chain's CDR3 is CSESSRSGQFF. CDR3 sequence (DNA): TGCAGTGAATCGTCTCGGAGCGGGCAGTTCTTC.

This clone occurred a few times. The CDR3 region is CASSEGIHQPQHF. The CDR3 nucleotides read TGCGCCAGCAGTGAAGGGATACATCAGCCCCAGCATTTT. V is TRBV10-1 and J is TRBJ1-5; D remains unclear. The V end lost 3 bases, the J end lost 5 bases, and 8 bases lay between the germline ends. The germline gives CDR1 WNHNN, CDR2 SYGVQD (reference sequence). The CDR3 is 13 residues long.

This clone was seen just once. V gene TRBV18 combines with J gene TRBJ1-4, with D unclear. V lost 6 bases and J lost 8, with 13 bases in between. From germline, CDR1 is KGHSH and CDR2 LQKENI. The CDR3 totals 13 residues. The CDR3 region has the DNA TGTGCCAGCTCGCCAGGCTCTAGGGAAAAACTGTTTTTT. This encodes CASSPGSREKLFF. Looking up the rest from reference TRBV18 and TRBJ1-4 gives the full variable domain: NAGVMQNPRHLVRRRGQEARLRCSPMKGHSHVYWYRQLPEEGLKFMVYLQKENIIDESGMPKERFSAEFPKEGPSILRIQQVVRGDSAAYFCASSPGSREKLFFGSGTQLSVL.

The CDR3 DNA reads TGTGCCATCAGGGGGACTAGCGGGAGCTCCTACAATGAGCAGTTCTTC. It codes for CAIRGTSGSSYNEQFF. The rearrangement links TRBV10-3 to TRBJ2-1; 14 bases line up with TRBD2. Germline trimming cut 6 bases from V and 0 bases from J; bases unmatched to any gene: 1. CDR3 length: 16 amino acids. CDR1 is ENHRY, CDR2 SYGVKD, per germline.

The chain employs TRBV28 and TRBJ2-7; D might be TRBD2 (6 bases). The CDR3 totals 14 residues. V was cut by 6 bases and J by 3 bases, with 15 bases left in between. Germline lookup yields CDR1 MDHEN and CDR2 SYDVKM. The CDR3 protein is CASSGGPSRYEQYF. The CDR3 DNA reads TGTGCCAGCAGCGGAGGGCCTAGTCGCTACGAGCAGTACTTC.

V and J are TRBV7-3 and TRBJ2-7; 10 bases line up with TRBD1. J was trimmed by 2 bases and V by 3 bases; bases with no gene match: 7. The CDR3 consists of 16 residues. Germline CDR1 is SGHTA and CDR2 is FQGTGA. For the CDR3, the DNA is TGTGCCAGCAGCTTCCCGGGGGGACAGGGGACCTACGAGCAGTACTTC. The encoded protein is CASSFPGGQGTYEQYF.

The rearrangement uses TRBV6-5 and TRBJ2-1; 10 bases agree with TRBD2. The J segment lost 4 bases and the V segment lost 5 bases, leaving 2 bases of the junction unmatched. Germline V gene data show CDR1 as MNHEY and CDR2 as SVGAGI. The CDR3 sequence is 14 residues long. The CDR3 DNA follows: TGTGCCAGCAGTGAGCGGGAGGGGTACAATGAGCAGTTCTTC. Protein product: CASSEREGYNEQFF.

The V call is TRBV10-2, the J call TRBJ1-1, with D possibly TRBD1 on 5 matching bases. Germline assignment: CDR1 WSHSY and CDR2 SAAADI. The CDR3 is 16 amino acids. V lost 8 bases and J lost 3, with 22 bases in between. CDR3 coding DNA: TGCGCCAGCCCTGGTGTGATAGGGGCCAGTCACACTGAAGCTTTCTTT. Translating it yields CASPGVIGASHTEAFF.

This chain links TRBV7-2 with TRBJ2-7; D remains unclear. Deletions cut 1 base from V and 0 bases from J, with 7 bases between. The CDR3 consists of 14 residues. Germline CDR1 SGHTA, CDR2 FQGNSA. The CDR3 loop reads CASSLEPNSYEQYF. The CDR3 DNA follows: TGTGCCAGCAGCTTAGAACCCAACTCCTACGAGCAGTACTTC.

The DNA of the CDR3 is TGTGCCAGCAGTTTATCCTACCCTAGACTAGACACAGATACGCAGTATTTT. It is translated as CASSLSYPRLDTDTQYF. The V call is TRBV27, the J call TRBJ2-3; TRBD2 might be the D (6 bases). Germline V CDR1 and CDR2: MNHEY, SMNVEV (reference sequence). The V end lost 0 bases, the J end lost 2 bases, and 15 bases lay between the germline ends. CDR3 length: 17 amino acids.

The chain couples TRBV28 to TRBJ2-7; 8 nucleotides match TRBD2. Germline-derived CDR1 and CDR2 are MDHEN and SYDVKM. V was pared by 1 base and J by 6 bases, with 11 bases of the junction left unmatched. The CDR3 consists of 16 residues. In DNA, the CDR3 is TGTGCCAGCAGTTTATATACTCGGGGGGGTCGAGGCGAGCAGTACTTC. Translating gives CASSLYTRGGRGEQYF.

Here the CDR3 reads CASRGLNTEAFF. CDR3 coding DNA: TGTGCCAGCAGGGGGTTGAACACTGAAGCTTTCTTT. The gene calls are TRBV28 and TRBJ1-1; no reliable D call. CDR1 and CDR2 (germline): MDHEN, SYDVKM. The CDR3 is 12 residues long. With 6 bases removed from V and 0 bases from J, the gap between germline ends came to 5 bases.

The chain recombines TRBV7-8 with TRBJ1-6; possibly TRBD1 for D (5 bases). CDR1 is SGHVS, CDR2 FQNEAQ, per germline. This CDR3 region has 18 residues. V lost 5 bases and J 6 bases, leaving 23 bases between the germline ends. The chain's CDR3 is CASSVRGPRGRGNSPLHF. In DNA, the CDR3 is TGTGCCAGCAGCGTAAGGGGTCCGAGGGGACGGGGTAATTCACCCCTCCACTTT.

The J gene is TRBJ1-2, the V gene TRBV19, with D unresolved. V was cut by 7 bases and J by 7 bases, with 13 bases left in between. Germline CDR1 is LNHDA and CDR2 is SQIVND (reference sequence). There are 12 residues in the CDR3. The CDR3 nucleotides read TGTGCCAGTACCTCCCAACGGGGTGGCTACACCTTC. Translating it yields CASTSQRGGYTF.

The chain links TRBV7-9 to TRBJ1-1; D gene unclear. Germline V lookup: CDR1 SEHNR, CDR2 FQNEAQ (reference sequence). V lost 1 base and J lost 1, with 7 bases in between. CDR3 length: 14 amino acids. CDR3 sequence reads: CASSLGTANTEAFF. CDR3 bases: TGTGCCAGCAGCTTAGGGACGGCGAACACTGAAGCTTTCTTT.

V is TRBV2 and J is TRBJ2-1; the D gene is possibly TRBD2 (5 bases). The germline gives CDR1 SNHLY, CDR2 FYNNEI. The CDR3 spans 13 residues. The germline V and J ends were trimmed by 3 bases and 6 bases, with 9 bases remaining between them. The CDR3: CASSEDWSNEQFF. The DNA of the CDR3 is TGTGCCAGCAGTGAGGACTGGTCCAATGAGCAGTTCTTC.

The rearrangement links TRBV5-1 to TRBJ2-3, with unresolved D. The CDR3 has 11 amino acids. Germline V gene lookup returns CDR1 SGHRS and CDR2 YFSETQ. Deletions cut 3 bases from V and 4 bases from J, with 3 bases between. CDR3 sequence reads: CASSYSDTQYF. The CDR3, as DNA: TGCGCCAGCAGCTACTCAGATACGCAGTATTTT.

This chain links TRBV28 with TRBJ1-2; no firm D call. The germline CDR1 and CDR2 sequences are MDHEN and SYDVKM. This CDR3 has 15 amino acids. V shed 7 bases and J shed 5 bases, with 20 bases lying between them. The CDR3 region is CASIQSLGVEYGYTF. Written as DNA, the CDR3 is TGTGCCAGCATCCAGTCCCTAGGAGTGGAGTATGGCTACACCTTC.

This chain connects TRBV4-3 to TRBJ1-2; D is unclear. Between the trimmed V and J ends, which lost 2 bases and 4 bases, there was a span of 11 bases. The CDR3 runs 14 residues. Germline CDR1 reads LGHNA; CDR2 reads YSLEER. The CDR3 loop reads CASSQSATAYGYTF. The DNA for the CDR3 is TGCGCCAGCAGCCAATCCGCGACCGCCTATGGCTACACCTTC.